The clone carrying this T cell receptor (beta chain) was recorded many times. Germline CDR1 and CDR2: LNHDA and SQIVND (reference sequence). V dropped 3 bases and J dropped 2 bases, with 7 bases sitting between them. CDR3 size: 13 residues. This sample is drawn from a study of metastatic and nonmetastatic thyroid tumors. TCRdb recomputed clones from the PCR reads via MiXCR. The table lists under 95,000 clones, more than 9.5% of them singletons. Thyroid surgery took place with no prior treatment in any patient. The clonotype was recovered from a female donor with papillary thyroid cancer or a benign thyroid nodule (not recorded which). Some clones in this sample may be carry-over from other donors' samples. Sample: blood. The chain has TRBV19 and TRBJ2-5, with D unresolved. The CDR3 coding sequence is TGTGCCAGTAGTATTTCCGGGCAAGAGACCCAGTACTTC. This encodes CASSISGQETQYF.